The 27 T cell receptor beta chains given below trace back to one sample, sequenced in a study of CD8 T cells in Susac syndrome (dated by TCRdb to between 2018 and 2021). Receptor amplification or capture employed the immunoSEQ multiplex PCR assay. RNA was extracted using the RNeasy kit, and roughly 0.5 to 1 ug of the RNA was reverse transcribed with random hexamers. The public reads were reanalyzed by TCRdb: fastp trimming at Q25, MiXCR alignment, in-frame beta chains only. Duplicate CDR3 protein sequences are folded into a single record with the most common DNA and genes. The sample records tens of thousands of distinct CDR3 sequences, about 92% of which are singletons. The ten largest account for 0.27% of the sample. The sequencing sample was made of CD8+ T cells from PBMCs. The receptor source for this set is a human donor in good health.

DNA for the CDR3: TGTGCCAGCATAGGAGGGAACTATGGCTACACCTTC. Protein sequence: CASIGGNYGYTF. The chain joins TRBV2 to TRBJ1-2; no firm D call. The CDR3 totals 12 residues. Per germline, CDR1 SNHLY and CDR2 FYNNEI. Trimming removed 7 bases at V and 2 bases at J, with 8 bases between.

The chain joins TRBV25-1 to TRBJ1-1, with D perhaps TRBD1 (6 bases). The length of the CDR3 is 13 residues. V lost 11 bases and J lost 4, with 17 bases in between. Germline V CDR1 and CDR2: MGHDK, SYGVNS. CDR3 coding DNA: TGTGCCCGCACGACGACAGGTTCCACTGAAGCTTTCTTT. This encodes CARTTTGSTEAFF. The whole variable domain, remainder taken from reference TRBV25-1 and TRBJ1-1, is EADIYQTPRYLVIGTGKKITLECSQTMGHDKMYWYQQDPGMELHLIHYSYGVNSTEKGDLSSESTVSRIRTEHFPLTLESARPSHTSQYLCARTTTGSTEAFFGQGTRLTVV.

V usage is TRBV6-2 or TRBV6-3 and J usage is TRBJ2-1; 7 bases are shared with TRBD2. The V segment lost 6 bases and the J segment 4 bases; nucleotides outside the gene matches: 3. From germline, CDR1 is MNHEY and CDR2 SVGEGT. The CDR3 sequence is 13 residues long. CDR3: CASSPRGYNEQFF. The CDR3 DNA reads TGTGCCAGCAGCCCGCGGGGGTACAATGAGCAGTTCTTC.

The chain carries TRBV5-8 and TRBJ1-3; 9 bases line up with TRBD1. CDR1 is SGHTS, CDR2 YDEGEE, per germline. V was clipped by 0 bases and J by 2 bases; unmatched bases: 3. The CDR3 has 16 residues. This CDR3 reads CASSLVGQGPGNTIYF. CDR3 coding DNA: TGTGCCAGCAGCTTGGTGGGACAGGGACCTGGAAACACCATATATTTT.

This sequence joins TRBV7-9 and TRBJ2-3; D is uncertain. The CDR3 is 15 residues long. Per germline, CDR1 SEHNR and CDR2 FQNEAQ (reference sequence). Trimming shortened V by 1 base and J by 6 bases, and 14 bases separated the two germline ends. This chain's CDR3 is CASSLGDSLGDTQYF. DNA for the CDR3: TGTGCCAGCAGCTTAGGGGATAGCCTAGGGGATACGCAGTATTTT.

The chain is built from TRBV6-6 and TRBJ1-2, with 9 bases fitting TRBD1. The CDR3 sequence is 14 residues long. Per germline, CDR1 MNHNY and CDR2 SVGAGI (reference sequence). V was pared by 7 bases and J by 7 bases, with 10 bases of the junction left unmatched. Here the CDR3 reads CASNPGTGLFGYTF. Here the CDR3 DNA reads TGTGCCAGCAACCCCGGGACAGGGCTCTTTGGCTACACCTTC.

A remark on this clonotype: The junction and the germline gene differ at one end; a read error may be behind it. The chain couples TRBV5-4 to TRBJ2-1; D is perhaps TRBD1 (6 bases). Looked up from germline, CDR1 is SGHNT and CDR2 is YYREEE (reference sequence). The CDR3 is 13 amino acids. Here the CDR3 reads CASRLDSYNEQFF. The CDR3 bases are TGTGCCAGCAGGTTGGACAGTTACAATGAGCAGTTCTTC.

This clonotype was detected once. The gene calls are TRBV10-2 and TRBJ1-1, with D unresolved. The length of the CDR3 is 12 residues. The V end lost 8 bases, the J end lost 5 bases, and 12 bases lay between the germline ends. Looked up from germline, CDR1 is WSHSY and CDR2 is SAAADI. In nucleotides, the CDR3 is TGCGCCAGCTTGGGCTGGGGAACTGAAGCTTTCTTT. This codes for CASLGWGTEAFF.

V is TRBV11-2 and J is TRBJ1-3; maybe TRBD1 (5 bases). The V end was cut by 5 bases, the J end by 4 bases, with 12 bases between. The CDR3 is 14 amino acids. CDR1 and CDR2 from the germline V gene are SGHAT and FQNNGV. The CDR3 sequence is CASSLWRTGNTIYF. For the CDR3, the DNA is TGTGCCAGCAGCCTCTGGCGGACAGGAAACACCATATATTTT.

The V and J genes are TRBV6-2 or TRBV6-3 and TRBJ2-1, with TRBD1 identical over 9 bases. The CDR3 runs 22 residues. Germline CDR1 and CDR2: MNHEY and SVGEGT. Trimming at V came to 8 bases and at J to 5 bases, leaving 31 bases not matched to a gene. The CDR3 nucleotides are TGTGCCAGCCGATTTATAGTTCCTCCGGTATTTGAAAGGGGACAGGGCGACAATGAGCAGTTCTTC. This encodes CASRFIVPPVFERGQGDNEQFF.

CDR3 sequence (DNA): TGCAGTGCTAGAGATATTCAGGGTAACTACGAGCAGTACTTC. The encoded protein is CSARDIQGNYEQYF. V gene TRBV20-1 combines with J gene TRBJ2-7, with D tentatively TRBD1 (5 bases). The ends were cut back, 0 bases at V and 3 bases at J, with 12 bases in the middle. The CDR3 extends over 14 amino acids. CDR1 DFQATT and CDR2 SNEGSKA come from the germline V gene (reference sequence).

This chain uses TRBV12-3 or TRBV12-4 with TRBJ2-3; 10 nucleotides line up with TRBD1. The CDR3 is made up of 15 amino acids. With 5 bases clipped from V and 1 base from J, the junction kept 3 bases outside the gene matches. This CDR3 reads CASSRTGGGTDTQYF. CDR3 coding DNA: TGTGCCAGCAGTAGGACAGGGGGAGGCACAGATACGCAGTATTTT.

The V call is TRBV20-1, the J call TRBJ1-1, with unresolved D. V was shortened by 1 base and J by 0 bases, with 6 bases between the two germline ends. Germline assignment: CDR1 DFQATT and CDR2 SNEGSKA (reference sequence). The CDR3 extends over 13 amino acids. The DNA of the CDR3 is TGCAGTGCTAGAGCGATCCTGAACACTGAAGCTTTCTTT. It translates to CSARAILNTEAFF.

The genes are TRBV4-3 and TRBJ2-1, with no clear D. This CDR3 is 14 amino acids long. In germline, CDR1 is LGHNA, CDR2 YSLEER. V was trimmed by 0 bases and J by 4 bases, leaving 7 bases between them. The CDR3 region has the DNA TGCGCCAGCAGCCAAGAATGGCAGTACAATGAGCAGTTCTTC. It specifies CASSQEWQYNEQFF.

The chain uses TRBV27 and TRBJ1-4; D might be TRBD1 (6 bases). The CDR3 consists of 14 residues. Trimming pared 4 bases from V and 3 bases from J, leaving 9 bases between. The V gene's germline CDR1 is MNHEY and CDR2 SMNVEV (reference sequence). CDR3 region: CASSSGAANEKLFF. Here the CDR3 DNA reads TGTGCCAGCAGTTCGGGGGCAGCTAATGAAAAACTGTTTTTT.

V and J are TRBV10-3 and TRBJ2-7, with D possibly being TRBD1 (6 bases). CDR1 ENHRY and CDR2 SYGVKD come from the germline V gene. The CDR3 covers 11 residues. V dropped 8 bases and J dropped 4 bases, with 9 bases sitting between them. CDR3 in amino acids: CAILRGYEQYF. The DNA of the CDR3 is TGTGCCATCCTCAGGGGTTACGAGCAGTACTTC.

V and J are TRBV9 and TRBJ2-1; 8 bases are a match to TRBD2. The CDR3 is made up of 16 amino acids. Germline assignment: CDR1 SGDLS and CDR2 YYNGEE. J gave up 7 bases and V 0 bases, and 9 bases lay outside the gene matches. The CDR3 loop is CASSVVTGGAGNEQFF. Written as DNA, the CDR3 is TGTGCCAGCAGCGTAGTAACCGGGGGGGCCGGTAATGAGCAGTTCTTC.

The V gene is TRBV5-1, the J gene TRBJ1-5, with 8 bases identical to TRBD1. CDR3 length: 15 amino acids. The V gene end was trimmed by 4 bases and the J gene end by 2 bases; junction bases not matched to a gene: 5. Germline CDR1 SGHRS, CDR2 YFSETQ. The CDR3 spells CASSPATGGNQPQHF. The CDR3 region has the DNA TGCGCCAGCAGCCCGGCGACAGGGGGCAATCAGCCCCAGCATTTT. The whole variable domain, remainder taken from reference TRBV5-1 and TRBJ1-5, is KAGVTQTPRYLIKTRGQQVTLSCSPISGHRSVSWYQQTPGQGLQFLFEYFSETQRNKGNFPGRFSGRQFSNSRSEMNVSTLELGDSALYLCASSPATGGNQPQHFGDGTRLSIL.

The CDR3 reads CSAGPGIYEQYF. The CDR3 DNA reads as TGCAGCGCGGGGCCAGGGATCTACGAGCAGTACTTC. This chain uses TRBV29-1 with TRBJ2-7; D may correspond to TRBD1 or TRBD2 (5 bases each). Germline V CDR1 and CDR2: SQVTM, ANQGSEA. This CDR3 is 12 amino acids long. V was shortened by 7 bases and J by 3 bases, with 13 bases between the two germline ends.

The CDR3 region is CASSLEGQGYTGELFF. The CDR3 coding sequence is TGTGCCAGCAGCTTGGAGGGGCAGGGGTACACCGGGGAGCTGTTTTTT. The chain joins TRBV5-4 to TRBJ2-2, with D maybe TRBD1 (6 bases). Germline CDR1 and CDR2: SGHNT and YYREEE (reference sequence). The V and J ends lost 0 bases and 3 bases respectively, with 12 bases between them. This CDR3 has 16 amino acids.

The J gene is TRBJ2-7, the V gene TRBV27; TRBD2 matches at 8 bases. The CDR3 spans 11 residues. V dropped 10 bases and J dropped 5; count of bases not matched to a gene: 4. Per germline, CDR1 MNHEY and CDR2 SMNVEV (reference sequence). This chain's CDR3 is CATMRGDEQYF. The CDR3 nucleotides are TGTGCCACCATGCGGGGGGACGAGCAGTACTTC.

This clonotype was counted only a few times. CDR3 protein: CASSPGGQGTYEQYF. CDR3 in DNA: TGTGCCAGCAGCCCGGGGGGACAGGGCACCTACGAGCAGTACTTC. The rearrangement uses TRBV13 and TRBJ2-7, with 9 bases fitting TRBD1. Germline assignment: CDR1 PRHDT and CDR2 FYEKMQ (reference sequence). V lost 5 bases to trimming and J lost 2 bases; unmatched junction nucleotides: 7. The CDR3 spans 15 residues.

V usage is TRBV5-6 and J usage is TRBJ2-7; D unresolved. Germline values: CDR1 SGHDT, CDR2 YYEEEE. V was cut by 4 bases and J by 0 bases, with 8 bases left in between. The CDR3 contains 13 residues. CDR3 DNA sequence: TGTGCCAGCAGCCGAGAGAGCTCCTACGAGCAGTACTTC. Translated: CASSRESSYEQYF.

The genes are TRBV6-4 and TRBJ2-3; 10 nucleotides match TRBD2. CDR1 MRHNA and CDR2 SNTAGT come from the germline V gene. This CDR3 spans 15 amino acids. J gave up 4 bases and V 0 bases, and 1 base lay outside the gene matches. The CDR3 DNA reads TGTGCCAGCAGTGACTCAGCGGGGGGGCCAGATACGCAGTATTTT. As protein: CASSDSAGGPDTQYF.

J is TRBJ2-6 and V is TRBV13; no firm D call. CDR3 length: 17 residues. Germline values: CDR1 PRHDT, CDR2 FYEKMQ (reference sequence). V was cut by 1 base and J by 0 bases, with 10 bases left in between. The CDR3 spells CASSLASHVSGANVLTF. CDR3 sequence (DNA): TGTGCCAGCAGCTTAGCCTCACACGTCTCTGGGGCCAACGTCCTGACTTTC.

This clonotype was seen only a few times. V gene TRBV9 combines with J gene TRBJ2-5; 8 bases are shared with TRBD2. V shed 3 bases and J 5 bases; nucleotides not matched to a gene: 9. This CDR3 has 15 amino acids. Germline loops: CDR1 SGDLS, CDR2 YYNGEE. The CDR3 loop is CASSATSVGRETQYF. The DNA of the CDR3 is TGTGCCAGCAGCGCGACTAGCGTAGGTCGCGAGACCCAGTACTTC. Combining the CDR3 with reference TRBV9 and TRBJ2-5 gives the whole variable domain DSGVTQTPKHLITATGQRVTLRCSPRSGDLSVYWYQQSLDQGLQFLIQYYNGEERAKGNILERFSAQQFPDLHSELNLSSLELGDSALYFCASSATSVGRETQYFGPGTRLLVL.

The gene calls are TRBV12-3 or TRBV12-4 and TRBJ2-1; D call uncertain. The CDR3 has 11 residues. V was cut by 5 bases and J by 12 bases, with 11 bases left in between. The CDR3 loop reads CASSPQSMQFF. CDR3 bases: TGTGCCAGCAGTCCTCAGAGCATGCAGTTCTTC.